This T cell receptor (beta chain) was profiled in a study of T cells in Graves' hyperthyroidism and ophthalmopathy. TCR beta CDR3 region amplification was performed from RNA transcripts. HTBI primers were employed in a first-round RT-PCR of the TCR CDR3. TCRdb itself ran the multiplex PCR reads through MiXCR, one entry per CDR3 protein. The repertoire includes some 580,000 distinct CDR3 sequences, approximately 15% of them detected once, and more than 3% sits in the top ten. Subjects with ophthalmopathy showed a Clinical Activity Score no lower than 3, a NOSPECS grade no lower than 4, and a duration shorter than 3 months. The diagnostic basis comprised clinical symptoms, serum thyroxine and TRAb, thyroid ultrasound and orbital computed tomography. PBMCs were collected from a roughly 9.7 ml volume of fresh peripheral blood. Study-level results: The blood repertoire included most of the expanded thyroid clonotypes above 0.001.

From germline, CDR1 is ENHRY and CDR2 SYGVKD. The CDR3 has 12 residues. Trimming removed 10 bases from V and 2 bases from J, with 12 bases in between. Many counts were recorded for this clonotype. Its specificity is not known. The sequence was obtained from a middle-aged woman with Graves' ophthalmopathy. This rearrangement joins TRBV10-3 to TRBJ2-7, with D possibly matching TRBD1 (6 bases). The material sequenced was blood. The CDR3 region has the DNA TGTGCCACCACGGACAGAACCTACGAGCAGTACTTC. Protein product: CATTDRTYEQYF.